This record concerns one T cell receptor beta chain sequence. Its cognate antigen is unknown. Clones were sequenced by immunoSEQ multiplex PCR, and TCRdb holds only the in-frame ones, with some missing. The sample has about 99,000 clones, around 80% seen once. There are 13 residues in the CDR3. The V and J ends lost 4 bases and 5 bases respectively, with 10 bases between them. Germline V gives CDR1 SGHNT, CDR2 YYREEE (reference sequence). This entry is derived from a study of T cell clones after liver transplantation. On the study more broadly: Timepoints were pre-transplant, pre-withdrawal, and after withdrawal was completed or failed.

Whole-study findings and limits: Donor-reactive sequences fell more than third party-reactive ones, suggesting partial deletion.

V is TRBV5-4 and J is TRBJ2-1; D is possibly TRBD1 (5 bases). The source of this sequence is a human patient who received a liver transplant. Some T cells may possibly be graft donor cells. Sequencing was performed on CD4+ T cells from blood, taken approximately 43 months after liver transplant. The CDR3: CASSLGQHNEQFF. The CDR3 DNA reads TGTGCCAGCAGCCTCGGACAACACAATGAGCAGTTCTTC.